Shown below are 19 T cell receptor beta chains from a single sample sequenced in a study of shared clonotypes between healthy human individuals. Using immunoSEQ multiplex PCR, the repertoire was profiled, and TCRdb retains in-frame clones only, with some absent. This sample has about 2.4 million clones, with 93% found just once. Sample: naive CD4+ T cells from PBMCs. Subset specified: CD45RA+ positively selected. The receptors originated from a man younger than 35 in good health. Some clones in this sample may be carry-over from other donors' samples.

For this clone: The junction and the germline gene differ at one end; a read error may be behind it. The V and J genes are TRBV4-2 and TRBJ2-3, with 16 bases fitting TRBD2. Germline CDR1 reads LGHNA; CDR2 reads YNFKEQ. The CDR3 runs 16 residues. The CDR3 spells CASSQDPGTSGRAPVF. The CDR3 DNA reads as TGTGCCAGCAGCCAAGATCCTGGGACTAGCGGGAGGGCCCCGGTTTTT.

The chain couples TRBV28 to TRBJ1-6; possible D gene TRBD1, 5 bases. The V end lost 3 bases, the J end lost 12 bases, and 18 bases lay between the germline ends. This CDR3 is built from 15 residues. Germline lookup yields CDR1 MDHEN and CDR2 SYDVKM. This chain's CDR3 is CASSLGGTVDRPLHF. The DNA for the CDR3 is TGTGCCAGCAGTTTGGGGGGGACCGTCGATCGACCCCTCCACTTT.

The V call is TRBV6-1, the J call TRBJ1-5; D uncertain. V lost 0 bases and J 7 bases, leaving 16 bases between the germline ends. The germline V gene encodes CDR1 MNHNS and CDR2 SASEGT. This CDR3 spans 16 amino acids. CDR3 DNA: TGTGCCAGCAGTGAAGCTAACACACGGATGGAGCAGCCCCAGCATTTT. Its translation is CASSEANTRMEQPQHF.

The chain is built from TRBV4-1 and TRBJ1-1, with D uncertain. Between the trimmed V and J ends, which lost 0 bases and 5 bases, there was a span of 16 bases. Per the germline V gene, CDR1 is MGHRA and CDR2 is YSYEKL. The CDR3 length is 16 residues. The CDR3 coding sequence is TGCGCCAGCAGCCAAGATTTAACGAGGGTAAAAACTGAAGCTTTCTTT. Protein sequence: CASSQDLTRVKTEAFF.

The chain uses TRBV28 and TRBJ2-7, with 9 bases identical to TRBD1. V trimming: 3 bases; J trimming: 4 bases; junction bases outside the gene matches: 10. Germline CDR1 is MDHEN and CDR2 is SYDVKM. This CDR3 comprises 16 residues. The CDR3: CASSFHPGQGIYEQYF. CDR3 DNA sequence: TGTGCCAGCAGTTTTCACCCGGGACAGGGAATTTACGAGCAGTACTTC.

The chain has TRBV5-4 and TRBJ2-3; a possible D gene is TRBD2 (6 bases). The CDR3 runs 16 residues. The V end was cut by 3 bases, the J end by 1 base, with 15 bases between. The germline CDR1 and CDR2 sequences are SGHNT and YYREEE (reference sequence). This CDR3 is CASSWRSGQGTDTQYF. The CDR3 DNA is TGTGCCAGCAGCTGGAGGAGCGGGCAGGGCACAGATACGCAGTATTTT.

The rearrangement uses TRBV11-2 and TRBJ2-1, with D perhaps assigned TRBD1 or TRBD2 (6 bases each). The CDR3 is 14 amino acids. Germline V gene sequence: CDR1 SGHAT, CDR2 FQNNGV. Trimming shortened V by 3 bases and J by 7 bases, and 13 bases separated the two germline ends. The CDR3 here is CASSFILGGNEQFF. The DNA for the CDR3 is TGTGCCAGCAGCTTTATACTAGGGGGGAATGAGCAGTTCTTC.

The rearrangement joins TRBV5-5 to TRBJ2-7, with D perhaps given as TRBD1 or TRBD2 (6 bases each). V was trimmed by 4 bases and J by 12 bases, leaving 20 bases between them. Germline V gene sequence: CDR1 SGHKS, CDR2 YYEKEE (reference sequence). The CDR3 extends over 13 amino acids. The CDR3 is CASSRQGTGDWYF. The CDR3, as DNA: TGTGCCAGCAGCCGTCAGGGGACGGGGGATTGGTACTTC.

The CDR3 sequence: CASSLSLGSYGYTF. CDR3 coding DNA: TGTGCCAGCAGCCTGTCGTTGGGGTCCTATGGCTACACCTTC. The chain joins TRBV5-4 to TRBJ1-2; unclear D gene. V dropped 4 bases and J dropped 4 bases, with 14 bases sitting between them. From germline, CDR1 is SGHNT and CDR2 YYREEE (reference sequence). The CDR3 consists of 14 residues.

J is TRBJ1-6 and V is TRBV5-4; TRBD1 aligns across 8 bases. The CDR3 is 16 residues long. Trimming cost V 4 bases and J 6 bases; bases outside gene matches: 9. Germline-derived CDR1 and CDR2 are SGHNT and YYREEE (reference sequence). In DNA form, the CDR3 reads TGTGCCAGCAGCAAGGATAGACAGGGGATTAATTCACCCCTCCACTTT. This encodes CASSKDRQGINSPLHF.

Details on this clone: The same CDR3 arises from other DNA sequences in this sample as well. The CDR3 DNA reads as TGTGCCAGCAGTTTATCACAGGCCCAAGAGACCCAGTACTTC. It encodes CASSLSQAQETQYF. This chain uses TRBV28 with TRBJ2-5; TRBD1 might be the D (5 bases). With 1 base removed from V and 1 base from J, the gap between germline ends came to 7 bases. This CDR3 contains 14 residues. Germline lookup yields CDR1 MDHEN and CDR2 SYDVKM.

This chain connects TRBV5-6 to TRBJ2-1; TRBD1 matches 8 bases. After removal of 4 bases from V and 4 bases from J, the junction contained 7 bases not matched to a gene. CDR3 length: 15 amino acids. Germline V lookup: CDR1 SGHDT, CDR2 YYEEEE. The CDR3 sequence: CASSPGQDLYNEQFF. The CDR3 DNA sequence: TGTGCCAGCAGCCCGGGACAGGACCTTTACAATGAGCAGTTCTTC.

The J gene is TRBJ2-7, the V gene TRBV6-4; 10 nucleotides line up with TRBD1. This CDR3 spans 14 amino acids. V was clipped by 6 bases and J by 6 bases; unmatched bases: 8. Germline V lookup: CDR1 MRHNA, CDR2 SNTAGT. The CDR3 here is CASSPGQGMSEQYF. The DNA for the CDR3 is TGTGCCAGCAGCCCGGGACAGGGGATGTCCGAGCAGTACTTC.

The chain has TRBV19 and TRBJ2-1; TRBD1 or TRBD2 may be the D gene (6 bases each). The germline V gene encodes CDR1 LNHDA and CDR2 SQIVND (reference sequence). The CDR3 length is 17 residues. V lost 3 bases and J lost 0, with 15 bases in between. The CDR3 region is CASSIFSGASSYNEQFF. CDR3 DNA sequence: TGTGCCAGTAGTATTTTCTCGGGGGCAAGCTCCTACAATGAGCAGTTCTTC.

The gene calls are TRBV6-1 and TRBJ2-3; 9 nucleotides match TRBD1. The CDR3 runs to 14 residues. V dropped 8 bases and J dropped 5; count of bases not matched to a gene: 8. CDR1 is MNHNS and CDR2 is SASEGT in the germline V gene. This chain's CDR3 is CASRDRVKGDTQYF. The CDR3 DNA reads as TGTGCCAGCCGGGACAGGGTAAAGGGAGATACGCAGTATTTT.

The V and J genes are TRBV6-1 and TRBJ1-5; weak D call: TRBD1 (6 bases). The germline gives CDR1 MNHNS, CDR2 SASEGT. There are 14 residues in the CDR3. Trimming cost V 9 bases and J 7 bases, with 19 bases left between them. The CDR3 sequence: CASTEGVVNQPQHF. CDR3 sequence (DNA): TGTGCCAGTACCGAGGGGGTTGTGAACCAGCCCCAGCATTTT.

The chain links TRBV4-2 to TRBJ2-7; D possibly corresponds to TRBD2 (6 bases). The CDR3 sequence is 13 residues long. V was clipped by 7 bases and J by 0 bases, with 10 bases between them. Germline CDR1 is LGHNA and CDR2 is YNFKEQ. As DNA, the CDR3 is TGTGCCAGCACGAGGGACTCCTCCTACGAGCAGTACTTC. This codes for CASTRDSSYEQYF.

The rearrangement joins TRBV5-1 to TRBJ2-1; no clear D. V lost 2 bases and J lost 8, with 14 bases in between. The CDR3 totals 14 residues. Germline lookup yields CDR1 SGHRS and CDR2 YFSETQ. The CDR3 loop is CASSFGFRYDEQFF. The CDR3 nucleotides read TGCGCCAGCAGCTTTGGGTTCAGGTACGATGAGCAGTTCTTC.

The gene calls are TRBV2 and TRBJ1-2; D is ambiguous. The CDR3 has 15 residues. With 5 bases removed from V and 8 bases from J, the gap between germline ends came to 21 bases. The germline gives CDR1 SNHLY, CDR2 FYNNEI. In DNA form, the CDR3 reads TGTGCCAGCAGTCGACCCCGGCAAACATCTGGAGGCTACACCTTC. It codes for CASSRPRQTSGGYTF.